This passage covers 28 T cell receptor beta chains from one sample sequenced in a study of identical twins. TCRdb recomputed calls from the 5' RACE reads with MiXCR, one row per CDR3 protein. The sample lists about 520,000 distinct CDR3 sequences, approximately 22% seen once, with about 0.91% in the top ten. The data also belong to a second study, concerning T cells expressing NK-cell markers.

The sequenced sample was CD4+ T cells sorted from blood. The receptor source for this set is a woman aged 18-29 years in good health.

This chain joins TRBV12-3 or TRBV12-4 and TRBJ2-3, with TRBD2 identical over 7 bases. The CDR3 is 15 amino acids. V gave up 6 bases and J gave up 2 bases; unmatched junction bases: 8. The chain's CDR3 is CASSHRSGYTDTQYF. CDR3 in DNA: TGTGCCAGCAGCCATCGTAGCGGGTACACAGATACGCAGTATTTT.

The rearrangement links TRBV7-8 to TRBJ2-7, with 7 nucleotides matching TRBD1. V lost 5 bases, J lost 6 bases, and 7 bases stayed unmatched. Germline V gene sequence: CDR1 SGHVS, CDR2 FQNEAQ. There are 13 residues in the CDR3. The CDR3 loop is CASSQGQYAEQYF. The CDR3 DNA is TGTGCCAGCAGCCAGGGACAGTATGCCGAGCAGTACTTC.

The chain carries TRBV7-9 and TRBJ2-2, with D hard to call. CDR3 length: 13 amino acids. The V gene lost 6 bases and the J gene lost 3 bases, with 8 bases spanning the gap. The germline V gene has CDR1 SEHNR and CDR2 FQNEAQ (reference sequence). The CDR3 DNA reads as TGTGCCAGCAGTATTGGGGACACCGGGGAGCTGTTTTTT. Protein product: CASSIGDTGELFF.

This chain connects TRBV4-1 to TRBJ2-7; no reliable D call. The CDR3 is made up of 13 amino acids. Trimming took 4 bases from V and 3 from J, leaving 10 bases between them. Germline lookup yields CDR1 MGHRA and CDR2 YSYEKL. The CDR3 spells CASSRELSYEQYF. The CDR3 nucleotides read TGCGCCAGCAGCCGAGAGCTTAGCTACGAGCAGTACTTC.

The chain is built from TRBV11-1 and TRBJ1-1; TRBD1 matches 8 bases. The CDR3 spans 19 residues. The J segment lost 0 bases and the V segment lost 4 bases, leaving 16 bases of the junction unmatched. CDR1 and CDR2 from the germline V gene are SGHAT and FQDESV (reference sequence). In DNA form, the CDR3 reads TGTGCCAGCAGCTCTCTTACCGACAGGGGTGGAGGCTTGAACACTGAAGCTTTCTTT. Translated, it gives CASSSLTDRGGGLNTEAFF.

This clonotype was counted only a few times. The chain uses TRBV12-3 or TRBV12-4 and TRBJ1-1; D possibly corresponds to TRBD1 (5 bases). The CDR3 runs to 15 residues. Trimming left V 6 bases short and J 1 base short, with 15 bases between. CDR3 DNA sequence: TGTGCCAGCAGCTACTTGACAGTAAAGAACACTGAAGCTTTCTTT. Amino acid sequence: CASSYLTVKNTEAFF.

This clonotype was counted between two and nine times. The CDR3: CSAATSGRFTDTQYF. Here the CDR3 DNA reads TGCAGTGCTGCGACTAGCGGGAGGTTCACAGATACGCAGTATTTT. The chain joins TRBV20-1 to TRBJ2-3; 13 bases match TRBD2. Trimming removed 5 bases from V and 2 bases from J; junction bases left unmatched: 4. The CDR3 loop spans 15 amino acids. CDR1 is DFQATT, CDR2 SNEGSKA, per germline (reference sequence).

The CDR3 coding sequence is TGTGCCAGCAGCCACCGGAGCCGAGGGATTGAGACCCAGTACTTC. Amino acid sequence: CASSHRSRGIETQYF. J is TRBJ2-5 and V is TRBV3-1; TRBD2 might be the D (5 bases). The CDR3 runs 15 residues. V shed 3 bases and J shed 5 bases, with 16 bases lying between them. The germline CDR1 and CDR2 sequences are LGHDT and YNNKEL (reference sequence).

This clonotype was picked up many times. V is TRBV6-6 and J is TRBJ1-6; D is uncertain. There are 15 residues in the CDR3. Trimming took 5 bases from V and 7 from J, leaving 15 bases between them. Germline-derived CDR1 and CDR2 are MNHNY and SVGAGI (reference sequence). The CDR3 is CASSNLARANSPLHF. For the CDR3, the DNA is TGTGCCAGCAGTAACCTCGCGAGGGCGAATTCACCCCTCCACTTT.

This clonotype appeared a few times. This rearrangement joins TRBV12-3 or TRBV12-4 to TRBJ2-3; D remains ambiguous. The length of the CDR3 is 16 residues. Trimming cost V 3 bases and J 1 base, with 14 bases left between them. As DNA, the CDR3 is TGTGCCAGCAGTTTGTGGTTAACCTCTCGCACAGATACGCAGTATTTT. This gives the protein CASSLWLTSRTDTQYF.

The rearrangement uses TRBV10-3 and TRBJ1-2, with D tentatively TRBD1 (5 bases). The CDR3 loop spans 15 amino acids. With 3 bases removed from V and 10 bases from J, the gap between germline ends came to 21 bases. Germline CDR1 ENHRY, CDR2 SYGVKD. The chain's CDR3 is CAISEDRGTTNTYTF. CDR3 DNA: TGTGCCATCAGTGAAGATAGGGGCACGACGAACACCTACACCTTC.

This clonotype was observed a few times. V usage is TRBV5-1 and J usage is TRBJ2-2; unclear D gene. The CDR3 totals 15 residues. CDR1 is SGHRS, CDR2 YFSETQ, per germline. V gave up 1 base and J gave up 3 bases, with 10 bases separating them. Here the CDR3 DNA reads TGCGCCAGCAGCTTGTTGGGGATTGACACCGGGGAGCTGTTTTTT. It specifies CASSLLGIDTGELFF.

V and J are TRBV25-1 and TRBJ2-7; 7 nucleotides agree with TRBD2. V was pared by 7 bases and J by 0 bases, with 9 bases of the junction left unmatched. This CDR3 contains 15 residues. Germline V gene lookup returns CDR1 MGHDK and CDR2 SYGVNS. The CDR3 DNA follows: TGTGCCAGCACCCCGGGAGGCCTCACCTCCTACGAGCAGTACTTC. Protein: CASTPGGLTSYEQYF.

This chain joins TRBV5-1 and TRBJ2-7; unclear D gene. Trimming removed 0 bases from V and 0 bases from J, with 7 bases in between. The CDR3 has 14 residues. Germline CDR1 is SGHRS and CDR2 is YFSETQ. This CDR3 is CASSLERVSYEQYF. The CDR3, as DNA: TGCGCCAGCAGCTTGGAACGGGTCTCCTACGAGCAGTACTTC.

This chain joins TRBV3-1 and TRBJ1-2; TRBD1 agrees at 10 bases. CDR3 length: 16 residues. Trimming removed 1 base from V and 3 bases from J; junction bases left unmatched: 5. The germline gives CDR1 LGHDT, CDR2 YNNKEL (reference sequence). The CDR3 region has the DNA TGTGCCAGCAGCCAAGTCCCCGGACAGGGGGACTATGGCTACACCTTC. Translating it yields CASSQVPGQGDYGYTF.

This clonotype was seen more than once but under ten times. J is TRBJ2-1 and V is TRBV12-3 or TRBV12-4, with 8 positions matching TRBD2. V shed 7 bases and J 11 bases; nucleotides not matched to a gene: 13. CDR3 length: 14 amino acids. CDR3 coding DNA: TGTGCCAGCACCGCCGCGGGGGGCTACACCAAGCAGTTCTTC. Its protein product is CASTAAGGYTKQFF.

The chain carries TRBV6-2 or TRBV6-3 and TRBJ2-1; the D gene is possibly TRBD1 (6 bases). Trimming took off 0 bases at V and 8 bases at J, with 14 bases between the two ends. This CDR3 contains 15 residues. The germline gives CDR1 MNHEY, CDR2 SVGEGT. This CDR3 is CASSYSWTAYDEQFF. CDR3 coding DNA: TGTGCCAGCAGTTACTCTTGGACAGCTTATGATGAGCAGTTCTTC.

The chain has TRBV27 and TRBJ2-7; possibly TRBD1 for D (5 bases). This CDR3 is 12 amino acids long. V lost 8 bases, J lost 5 bases, and 13 bases lay in between. Germline CDR1 and CDR2: MNHEY and SMNVEV (reference sequence). The CDR3 is CASGQGIHEQYF. In DNA form, the CDR3 reads TGTGCCAGCGGGCAGGGTATACACGAGCAGTACTTC.

This clonotype was seen only a few times. V and J are TRBV12-3 or TRBV12-4 and TRBJ1-1; no clear D gene. The CDR3 has 12 residues. Trimming removed 5 bases from V and 12 bases from J, with 16 bases in between. The CDR3 DNA reads TGTGCCAGCAGTACCCGGGCGGACCCATCTTTCTTT. Translation gives CASSTRADPSFF.

The CDR3 nucleotides read TGTGCCAGCAGCCCGGGACTAGCGGGAGTTCTTGAGCAGTTCTTC. As protein: CASSPGLAGVLEQFF. The chain recombines TRBV7-6 with TRBJ2-1; TRBD2 agrees at 14 bases. V shed 5 bases and J 9 bases; nucleotides not matched to a gene: 6. The CDR3 has 15 amino acids. CDR1 and CDR2 from the germline V gene are SGHVS and FNYEAQ.

The chain has TRBV6-2 or TRBV6-3 and TRBJ2-4; no reliable D call. Trimming stripped 2 bases from V and 14 bases from J, with 13 bases between. The CDR3 covers 12 residues. The V gene's germline CDR1 is MNHEY and CDR2 SVGEGT. CDR3 in DNA: TGTGCCAGCAGTTACGGTTCCAGGTTTAAGTACTTC. Translating it yields CASSYGSRFKYF.

This clonotype was counted many times. The gene calls are TRBV4-3 and TRBJ2-1; TRBD1 matches 8 bases. CDR1 LGHNA and CDR2 YSLEER come from the germline V gene. V gave up 3 bases and J gave up 4 bases; unmatched junction bases: 5. This CDR3 comprises 15 residues. CDR3 sequence (DNA): TGCGCCAGCAGCCAGAACAGGGGGTGGTACAATGAGCAGTTCTTC. Its protein product is CASSQNRGWYNEQFF.

In this sample, this clonotype turned up a few times. This rearrangement joins TRBV12-3 or TRBV12-4 to TRBJ2-1; D possibly matches TRBD1 or TRBD2 (5 bases each). This CDR3 has 16 residues. V was trimmed by 6 bases and J by 7 bases, leaving 22 bases between them. The CDR3 DNA follows: TGTGCCAGCAGAGCCCTCGGGGCCTCAAGTAGGAATGAGCAGTTCTTC. Protein sequence: CASRALGASSRNEQFF.

The table lists this clonotype with a few counts. The genes are TRBV12-3 or TRBV12-4 and TRBJ2-3, with TRBD2 matching 11 bases. The CDR3 length is 16 residues. V was clipped by 5 bases and J by 2 bases; unmatched bases: 6. CDR3 amino acids: CASSPGLAADTDTQYF. Here the CDR3 DNA reads TGTGCCAGCAGTCCGGGACTAGCGGCAGACACAGATACGCAGTATTTT.

This clonotype showed up just a few times. The V call is TRBV5-1, the J call TRBJ2-1, with 11 bases identical to TRBD2. CDR1 is SGHRS and CDR2 is YFSETQ in the germline V gene. The CDR3 is made up of 15 amino acids. Germline trimming cut 4 bases from V and 8 bases from J; bases unmatched to any gene: 8. The CDR3 loop is CASSPASGRTYEQFF. The CDR3 bases are TGCGCCAGCAGCCCCGCTAGCGGGAGGACATATGAGCAGTTCTTC.

The chain recombines TRBV20-1 with TRBJ2-7; D could derive from TRBD1 or TRBD2 (5 bases each). Per germline, CDR1 DFQATT and CDR2 SNEGSKA (reference sequence). The CDR3 totals 13 residues. V lost 6 bases to trimming and J lost 4 bases, with 16 bases between them. CDR3 nucleotide sequence: TGCAGTGCGAGTCCGGGACGGAATTACGAGCAGTACTTC. It translates to CSASPGRNYEQYF.

About this clonotype: A junction boundary mismatches the germline segment, possibly from a read error. The chain employs TRBV7-2 and TRBJ1-1; D call uncertain. From germline, CDR1 is SGHTA and CDR2 FQGNSA. This CDR3 spans 13 amino acids. The CDR3: CAGSLRLVTEAFF. DNA for the CDR3: TGTGCCGGCAGCTTACGCTTGGTAACTGAAGCTTTCTTT.

The rearrangement uses TRBV28 and TRBJ2-5; D gene uncertain. The V gene's germline CDR1 is MDHEN and CDR2 SYDVKM. The CDR3 consists of 15 residues. V was pared by 6 bases and J by 7 bases, with 21 bases between. The CDR3 coding sequence is TGTGCCAGCAGCCCGGAGACTGGTCTGGATGGGACCCAGTACTTC. Amino acids: CASSPETGLDGTQYF.